A selection of T cell receptor beta chains follows, all from one sample in a study of identical twins. MiXCR, applied by TCRdb to the 5' RACE reads, yields one record per CDR3 protein. The sample includes hundreds of thousands of distinct CDR3 sequences, around 6.1% of them seen just once. Sequences were obtained from naive T cells sorted from blood. Source of these receptors: a man aged 18 to 30 in good health. CDR3s include the opening cysteine and the closing phenylalanine or tryptophan. D genes are given only for firm matches. Size is stated for part of the rows, as once, few or many counts, or as a class when the clone is expanded.

V gene	clone size	J gene	D gene	CDR3 protein	CDR3 DNA
TRBV30	few	TRBJ2-7	TRBD1	CACRDSTYEQYF	TGTGCCTGTCGGGACAGCACCTACGAGCAGTACTTC
TRBV24-1	-	TRBJ2-4	-	CATGLNLQYF	TGTGCCACCGGGCTAAATCTGCAGTACTTC
TRBV7-3	few	TRBJ2-3	TRBD1	CATGQGSTDTQYF	TGTGCCACCGGACAGGGGTCCACAGATACGCAGTATTTT
TRBV10-3	many	TRBJ2-5	TRBD2	CAISRTSGITETQYF	TGTGCCATCAGCAGGACTAGCGGGATCACAGAGACCCAGTACTTC
TRBV2	-	TRBJ2-1	-	CASSEAEQFF	TGTGCCAGCAGTGAAGCTGAGCAGTTCTTC
TRBV25-1	-	TRBJ2-3	-	CASGATDTQYF	TGTGCCAGCGGAGCCACAGATACGCAGTATTTT
TRBV7-9	few	TRBJ2-4	-	CASSPPRPSSKNIQYF	TGTGCCAGCAGCCCACCCCGGCCCAGTTCCAAAAACATTCAGTACTTC
TRBV5-1	many	TRBJ2-7	-	CASSFLREPSYEQYF	TGCGCCAGCAGCTTTTTGAGGGAGCCTTCCTACGAGCAGTACTTC
TRBV6-2/TRBV6-3	many	TRBJ2-7	-	CASSYSSGVPSYEQYF	TGTGCCAGCAGTTACTCATCGGGAGTCCCATCCTACGAGCAGTACTTC
TRBV2	-	TRBJ2-3	-	CASGLETDTQYF	TGTGCCAGCGGGCTCGAAACAGATACGCAGTATTTT
TRBV5-1	few	TRBJ2-1	TRBD2	CASRYLWAGEINEQFF	TGCGCCAGCAGATACCTTTGGGCGGGAGAAATCAATGAGCAGTTCTTC
TRBV10-3	many	TRBJ2-3	TRBD2	CAIRGTSSFSDTQYF	TGTGCCATCAGGGGGACTAGCTCCTTCTCAGATACGCAGTATTTT
TRBV5-1	few	TRBJ1-1	-	CASSLVRTGNTEAFF	TGCGCCAGCAGCTTGGTTCGCACGGGGAACACTGAAGCTTTCTTT
TRBV11-2	many	TRBJ2-7	TRBD2	CASSLDESSGSYEQYF	TGTGCCAGCAGCTTAGATGAGTCTAGCGGGTCCTACGAGCAGTACTTC
TRBV5-1	few	TRBJ2-1	TRBD2	CASSQAGENSYNEQFF	TGCGCCAGCAGCCAGGCGGGGGAGAACTCCTACAATGAGCAGTTCTTC
TRBV4-1	-	TRBJ2-3	TRBD2	CASSQAFASGSADTQYF	TGCGCCAGCAGCCAAGCTTTTGCTAGCGGGAGTGCCGATACGCAGTATTTT
TRBV12-3/TRBV12-4	many	TRBJ2-1	TRBD2	CASSFYGRQSYNEQFF	TGTGCCAGCAGTTTCTACGGGAGGCAATCCTACAATGAGCAGTTCTTC
TRBV6-5	many	TRBJ2-3	-	CASSYRTGASLDTQYF	TGTGCCAGCAGTTACCGTACGGGAGCGAGTCTAGATACGCAGTATTTT
TRBV5-1	few	TRBJ2-5	-	CASSLAFVDAPQETQYF	TGCGCCAGCAGCTTGGCGTTCGTCGACGCGCCTCAAGAGACCCAGTACTTC
TRBV27	-	TRBJ1-2	TRBD1	CASSGSRGMRNYGYTF	TGTGCCAGCAGCGGTAGCAGGGGGATGAGGAACTATGGCTACACCTTC
TRBV29-1	-	TRBJ2-1	TRBD2	CSVEERGLAGTSSYNEQFF	TGCAGCGTTGAAGAGAGGGGACTAGCGGGAACGAGCTCCTACAATGAGCAGTTCTTC
TRBV12-3/TRBV12-4	many	TRBJ2-5	-	CASSLYARLEETQYF	TGTGCCAGCAGTTTATATGCTAGACTCGAAGAGACCCAGTACTTC
TRBV5-5	few	TRBJ2-3	TRBD1	CASSFRQGVIDTQYF	TGTGCCAGCAGCTTCCGACAGGGTGTAATAGATACGCAGTATTTT
TRBV7-7	few	TRBJ2-2	-	CASSDPGTGELFF	TGTGCCAGCAGCGATCCGGGGACCGGGGAGCTGTTTTTT
TRBV7-8	-	TRBJ2-1	-	CASSLVGLREFF	TGTGCCAGCAGCTTAGTAGGGCTCAGGGAGTTCTTC
TRBV2	few	TRBJ1-1	-	CASSALLGKLGAAFF	TGTGCCAGCAGTGCGCTTTTAGGTAAACTGGGCGCAGCTTTCTTT
TRBV20-1	few	TRBJ2-5	-	CSAIGGYGTQYF	TGCAGTGCTATCGGCGGGTACGGGACCCAGTACTTC
TRBV12-3/TRBV12-4	many	TRBJ2-1	TRBD2	CASSSGASGSPTYNEQFF	TGTGCCAGCAGTTCCGGGGCTAGCGGGAGTCCGACCTACAATGAGCAGTTCTTC
TRBV5-1	many	TRBJ2-3	TRBD2	CASSQRTSGSVDTQYF	TGCGCCAGCAGCCAGAGGACTAGCGGGAGTGTCGATACGCAGTATTTT
TRBV5-1	-	TRBJ2-3	TRBD2	CASSPLAGGQTDTQYF	TGCGCCAGCAGCCCCCTAGCGGGAGGGCAGACAGATACGCAGTATTTT
TRBV12-3/TRBV12-4	many	TRBJ2-3	-	CASSLENRVRSTDTQYF	TGTGCCAGCAGTCTCGAAAACAGGGTGAGGAGCACAGATACGCAGTATTTT
TRBV12-3/TRBV12-4	many	TRBJ2-1	-	CASSWVRNEQFF	TGTGCCAGCAGTTGGGTGCGGAATGAGCAGTTCTTC
TRBV5-5	many	TRBJ2-3	-	CASSYSGLSTDTQYF	TGTGCCAGCAGCTACTCGGGGCTGAGCACAGATACGCAGTATTTT
TRBV7-9	many	TRBJ1-2	TRBD1	CASSHDRGKEPRGYTF	TGTGCCAGCAGCCATGACAGGGGAAAAGAGCCTAGGGGCTACACCTTC
TRBV12-3/TRBV12-4	many	TRBJ2-1	TRBD2	CASTQGPGLGPNEQFF	TGTGCCAGCACCCAGGGACCGGGACTAGGACCCAATGAGCAGTTCTTC
TRBV7-9	few	TRBJ2-7	TRBD2	CASSLLAGGPEQYF	TGTGCCAGCAGCCTCCTAGCGGGAGGTCCCGAGCAGTACTTC
TRBV7-2	-	TRBJ1-3	-	CASGHISGNTIYF	TGTGCCAGCGGACACATCTCTGGAAACACCATATATTTT
TRBV7-3	-	TRBJ2-2	-	CASSEPKGGRGGSGELFF	TGTGCCAGCAGCGAACCGAAAGGCGGCAGGGGAGGTTCCGGGGAGCTGTTTTTT
TRBV6-5	many	TRBJ2-1	-	CASSPSGANYNEQFF	TGTGCCAGCAGTCCCTCGGGGGCTAACTACAATGAGCAGTTCTTC
TRBV24-1	-	TRBJ1-2	TRBD1	CATRKTGGLRYTF	TGTGCCACCAGGAAGACAGGGGGGTTGCGCTACACCTTC
TRBV12-3/TRBV12-4	-	TRBJ2-6	-	CASSSYRAAGANVLTF	TGTGCCAGCAGTAGCTACAGGGCCGCCGGGGCCAACGTCCTGACTTTC
TRBV5-1	many	TRBJ2-5	-	CASSGRVLAEIQETQYF	TGCGCCAGCAGCGGGAGAGTACTAGCAGAGATCCAAGAGACCCAGTACTTC
TRBV12-3/TRBV12-4	-	TRBJ1-1	TRBD1	CASRRQGASGAFF	TGTGCCAGCAGACGACAGGGGGCGTCCGGAGCTTTCTTT
TRBV27	many	TRBJ2-3	-	CASRDSNTDTQYF	TGTGCCAGCCGGGACTCCAACACAGATACGCAGTATTTT
TRBV20-1	many	TRBJ1-5	-	CSAKKTVGQPQHF	TGCAGTGCCAAGAAGACAGTGGGTCAGCCCCAGCATTTT
TRBV5-1	few	TRBJ2-7	-	CASTPDGGYEQYF	TGCGCCAGCACCCCGGACGGGGGCTACGAGCAGTACTTC
TRBV2	-	TRBJ1-1	-	CASREGLPGTEAFF	TGTGCCAGCAGGGAGGGCCTCCCGGGCACTGAAGCTTTCTTT
TRBV2	few	TRBJ2-7	-	CASSDGFSYEQYF	TGTGCCAGCAGTGACGGGTTCTCCTACGAGCAGTACTTC
TRBV20-1	-	TRBJ2-1	-	CSARDRRRVREQFF	TGCAGTGCTAGAGATAGGAGAAGGGTTCGTGAGCAGTTCTTC
TRBV20-1	-	TRBJ2-1	TRBD1	CSAQKGANEQFF	TGCAGTGCCCAAAAGGGGGCAAATGAGCAGTTCTTC
TRBV12-3/TRBV12-4	few	TRBJ2-2	-	CAGQINTGGELFF	TGTGCCGGCCAAATAAATACCGGCGGGGAGCTGTTTTTT
TRBV12-3/TRBV12-4	-	TRBJ2-3	-	CASSLASGAGAQYF	TGTGCCAGCAGTTTAGCGTCGGGGGCCGGTGCGCAGTATTTT
TRBV20-1	few	TRBJ2-3	-	CSARSDGTDTQYF	TGCAGTGCTAGATCCGACGGCACAGATACGCAGTATTTT
TRBV19	-	TRBJ2-7	-	CASSITGAVYEQYF	TGTGCCAGTAGTATCACAGGCGCTGTCTACGAGCAGTACTTC